This passage covers 32 T cell receptor beta chains from one sample sequenced in a study of regulatory T cells in long-lasting Graves disease. TCR beta libraries were built with iRepertoire HTBI primers and Arm-PCR of CDR3 regions. MiXCR, run by TCRdb on the multiplex PCR reads, gives a single entry per CDR3 protein. This sample has 360,000 or so distinct CDR3 sequences; around 15% occur once, and the top ten carry 25% to 30%. Specified time point: newly diagnosed GD, antithyroid drugs for less than 3 months. With RNA extracted from PBMCs as input, the TCR library was made. The same sample was also used in a study of T cells in Graves' hyperthyroidism and ophthalmopathy.

The sample consisted of peripheral blood mononuclear cells (PBMCs), taken at new diagnosis, from a patient treated with antithyroid drugs. These receptors were obtained from a man aged 40-49 years with Graves disease.

There are many counts of this clonotype. The chain carries TRBV4-2 and TRBJ2-3; 7 bases match TRBD2. Per germline, CDR1 LGHNA and CDR2 YNFKEQ. This CDR3 comprises 17 residues. The V gene end was trimmed by 0 bases and the J gene end by 2 bases; junction bases not matched to a gene: 8. The DNA of the CDR3 is TGTGCCAGCAGCCAAGATCGAGGACGGGGGGTCACAGATACGCAGTATTTT. Protein sequence: CASSQDRGRGVTDTQYF.

This chain links TRBV6-9 with TRBJ1-4; unclear D gene. Germline-derived CDR1 and CDR2 are MNHGY and SVAAGI. This CDR3 is built from 16 residues. V was clipped by 0 bases and J by 3 bases, with 11 bases between them. The CDR3 bases are TGTGCCAGCAGTTATTCCCGGCCCGGCTCTAATGAAAAACTGTTTTTT. Protein product: CASSYSRPGSNEKLFF.

Many counts were recorded for this clonotype. This rearrangement joins TRBV30 to TRBJ1-1; perhaps TRBD1 as D (5 bases). CDR3 length equals 14 residues. The V and J ends lost 4 bases and 4 bases respectively, with 16 bases between them. CDR1 GTSNPN and CDR2 SVGIG come from the germline V gene (reference sequence). CDR3 loop: CAWTPSGGGTEAFF. The CDR3 nucleotides read TGTGCCTGGACCCCCTCAGGCGGGGGCACTGAAGCTTTCTTT.

This sequence joins TRBV27 and TRBJ2-1, with a possible D match to TRBD1 (6 bases). Trimming left V 0 bases short and J 3 bases short, with 12 bases between. The CDR3 extends over 16 amino acids. Germline V gene lookup returns CDR1 MNHEY and CDR2 SMNVEV (reference sequence). The CDR3 nucleotides are TGTGCCAGCAGTTTATCGCCGGGACACATCTACAATGAGCAGTTCTTC. It codes for CASSLSPGHIYNEQFF.

Ten or more counts support this clonotype. The J gene is TRBJ1-1, the V gene TRBV11-2, with D unclear. In germline, CDR1 is SGHAT, CDR2 FQNNGV. The CDR3 is made up of 14 amino acids. The ends were cut back, 5 bases at V and 1 base at J, with 11 bases in the middle. The CDR3: CASSIVRQNTEAFF. DNA for the CDR3: TGTGCCAGCAGCATAGTAAGGCAGAACACTGAAGCTTTCTTT.

This clonotype was recorded many times. The chain joins TRBV30 to TRBJ1-4; possibly TRBD1 for D (6 bases). Trimming took off 4 bases at V and 5 bases at J, with 14 bases between the two ends. The CDR3 covers 14 residues. CDR1 is GTSNPN, CDR2 SVGIG, per germline (reference sequence). CDR3 protein: CAWTPGTGNEKLFF. As DNA, the CDR3 is TGTGCCTGGACCCCGGGAACAGGGAATGAAAAACTGTTTTTT.

This clonotype has more than one count but fewer than ten. The chain combines TRBV7-3 with TRBJ1-1, with unresolved D. The CDR3 spans 16 residues. Germline-derived CDR1 and CDR2 are SGHTA and FQGTGA. Deletions cut 1 base from V and 1 base from J, with 13 bases between. CDR3 coding DNA: TGTGCCAGCAGCTTAAACGTCGGGTCGAGGAACACTGAAGCTTTCTTT. Residues: CASSLNVGSRNTEAFF.

The table lists this clonotype with many counts. The genes are TRBV2 and TRBJ2-1, with D perhaps matching TRBD1 (6 bases). Germline-derived CDR1 and CDR2 are SNHLY and FYNNEI. The CDR3 spans 15 residues. V gave up 2 bases and J gave up 2 bases, with 10 bases separating them. CDR3 nucleotides: TGTGCCAGCAGTGAAAGAACAGGGACCTACAATGAGCAGTTCTTC. Translation gives CASSERTGTYNEQFF.

In its sample, this clonotype was seen a few times. A read error may explain this, as a much larger clone is one base away. The chain recombines TRBV3-2 with TRBJ2-3; the table calls TRBD2, which could not be checked here. The J call is uncertain, as TRBJ1-5 better fits the DNA end. TRBV3-2 corresponds to a pseudogene. The CDR3 contains 16 residues. CDR3 in DNA: TGTGCCAGCAGCCAATCCTGGGGACTAGATTCAGATACGCAGCATTTT. Translation: CASSQSWGLDSDTQHF.

In this sample, this clonotype turned up many times. The rearrangement uses TRBV28 and TRBJ2-1; D is possibly TRBD1 (6 bases). This CDR3 comprises 12 residues. Germline-derived CDR1 and CDR2 are MDHEN and SYDVKM. V was clipped by 5 bases and J by 14 bases, with 16 bases between them. The CDR3: CASSTQTGLKFF. Written as DNA, the CDR3 is TGTGCCAGCAGTACCCAAACAGGGTTGAAGTTCTTC.

This clonotype was seen ten or more times. This chain uses TRBV20-1 with TRBJ2-1; perhaps TRBD1 as D (5 bases). CDR1 and CDR2 from the germline V gene are DFQATT and SNEGSKA (reference sequence). V lost 3 bases, J lost 15 bases, and 9 bases lay in between. The CDR3 runs 9 residues. CDR3 in amino acids: CSASPGMFF. The CDR3 DNA is TGCAGTGCTAGTCCAGGGATGTTCTTC.

This clonotype was detected only a few times. The chain uses TRBV10-1 and TRBJ2-2; D unclear. Deletions cut 0 bases from V and 2 bases from J, with 7 bases between. The CDR3 has 15 residues. CDR1 is WNHNN, CDR2 SYGVQD, per germline (reference sequence). CDR3 region: CASSESSENTGELFF. CDR3 sequence (DNA): TGCGCCAGCAGTGAGTCGAGCGAAAACACCGGGGAGCTGTTTTTT.

This clonotype was counted at least ten times. This chain connects TRBV28 to TRBJ2-4, with D perhaps assigned TRBD1 or TRBD2 (5 bases each). The CDR3 has 16 amino acids. CDR1 and CDR2 from the germline V gene are MDHEN and SYDVKM. Between the trimmed V and J ends, which lost 7 bases and 3 bases, there was a span of 19 bases. The CDR3 sequence: CASTQGLGSGKNIQYF. Written as DNA, the CDR3 is TGTGCCAGCACCCAGGGCTTGGGGAGTGGCAAAAACATTCAGTACTTC.

In this sample, this clonotype turned up many times. V gene TRBV2 combines with J gene TRBJ2-4, with 8 bases lining up with TRBD1. The J segment lost 3 bases and the V segment lost 5 bases, leaving 3 bases of the junction unmatched. Germline V CDR1 and CDR2: SNHLY, FYNNEI. This CDR3 region has 14 residues. The CDR3, as DNA: TGTGCCAGCAGTTCAGACAGGGGCAAAAACATTCAGTACTTC. Translation gives CASSSDRGKNIQYF.

This clonotype was counted at least ten times. The CDR3 loop is CASSPTLETQYF. CDR3 bases: TGTGCCAGCTCACCGACGTTGGAGACCCAGTACTTC. This chain joins TRBV18 and TRBJ2-5; D not certain. The CDR3 covers 12 residues. Germline V lookup: CDR1 KGHSH, CDR2 LQKENI. Trimming pared 3 bases from V and 5 bases from J, leaving 7 bases between.

At least ten counts were recorded for this clonotype. In nucleotides, the CDR3 is TGCGCCAGCAGCCAAGGCCAGACTAGCGGGGGCTACACCGGGGAGCTGTTTTTT. Protein: CASSQGQTSGGYTGELFF. The gene calls are TRBV4-3 and TRBJ2-2, with 12 bases identical to TRBD2. Germline V gives CDR1 LGHNA, CDR2 YSLEER. The V segment lost 1 base and the J segment 3 bases; nucleotides outside the gene matches: 6. The CDR3 contains 18 residues.

This clonotype was picked up a small number of times. The CDR3 nucleotides read TGCAGTGCTAGTAACATGGGGGCAGCTGAAGCTTTCTTT. The encoded protein is CSASNMGAAEAFF. This chain joins TRBV20-1 and TRBJ1-1, with D maybe TRBD1 (6 bases). Germline CDR1 DFQATT, CDR2 SNEGSKA (reference sequence). The CDR3 has 13 residues. The V gene lost 3 bases and the J gene lost 6 bases, with 14 bases spanning the gap.

The table lists this clonotype with many counts. V usage is TRBV27 and J usage is TRBJ1-3; the D gene is possibly TRBD1 (5 bases). Germline V lookup: CDR1 MNHEY, CDR2 SMNVEV (reference sequence). The CDR3 runs 16 residues. Trimming removed 5 bases from V and 0 bases from J, with 14 bases in between. CDR3 nucleotide sequence: TGTGCCAGCAGTCCGGGACTCCCGAGCTCTGGAAACACCATATATTTT. It yields the protein CASSPGLPSSGNTIYF.

The V and J genes are TRBV6-2 or TRBV6-3 and TRBJ2-7; a possible D gene is TRBD2 (5 bases). This CDR3 region has 12 residues. Germline V gene sequence: CDR1 MNHEY, CDR2 SVGEGT. Trimming cost V 6 bases and J 3 bases, with 9 bases left between them. The CDR3 DNA follows: TGTGCCAGCAGCCACCGGGGCTACGAGCAGTACTTC. Protein product: CASSHRGYEQYF.

In its sample, this clonotype was seen many times. V gene TRBV20-1 combines with J gene TRBJ2-3, with D unresolved. The CDR3 consists of 12 residues. Germline V gives CDR1 DFQATT, CDR2 SNEGSKA (reference sequence). Trimming took off 6 bases at V and 0 bases at J, with 7 bases between the two ends. CDR3: CSAPRSTDTQYF. CDR3 bases: TGCAGTGCACCAAGAAGCACAGATACGCAGTATTTT.

With regard to this clonotype: This likely traces to a read error, being one base from a far larger clone. J is TRBJ2-7 and V is TRBV7-9; a possible D gene is TRBD1 (5 bases). CDR3 length equals 13 residues. Germline V CDR1 and CDR2: SEHNR, FQNEAQ (reference sequence). For the CDR3, the DNA is TGTGCCGGCAGTGAGACAGCCCGTTACGAGCAGTACTTC. Protein: CAGSETARYEQYF.

This clonotype was seen a few times. The chain couples TRBV5-1 to TRBJ1-3; no clear D gene. V was cut by 4 bases and J by 1 base, with 9 bases left in between. CDR3 length: 14 amino acids. Germline V gene data show CDR1 as SGHRS and CDR2 as YFSETQ. The CDR3 loop is CASSPAGSGNTIYF. CDR3 nucleotide sequence: TGCGCCAGCAGCCCGGCGGGGTCTGGAAACACCATATATTTT.

This clonotype was recorded many times. V and J are TRBV27 and TRBJ2-7; 8 bases agree with TRBD2. From germline, CDR1 is MNHEY and CDR2 SMNVEV (reference sequence). There are 14 residues in the CDR3. With V trimmed by 6 bases and J by 4 bases, 8 bases remained unmatched. For the CDR3, the DNA is TGTGCCAGCAGACGGGACGGCGGGGGGTACGAGCAGTACTTC. As protein: CASRRDGGGYEQYF.

This clonotype appeared many times. V gene TRBV30 combines with J gene TRBJ1-1; D perhaps matches TRBD1 (5 bases). There are 13 residues in the CDR3. Looked up from germline, CDR1 is GTSNPN and CDR2 is SVGIG (reference sequence). Deletions cut 3 bases from V and 0 bases from J, with 8 bases between. DNA for the CDR3: TGTGCCTGGAGCCGGGGGTTGAACACTGAAGCTTTCTTT. Amino acid sequence: CAWSRGLNTEAFF.

In the case of this clonotype: This CDR3 fails to terminate in the conserved phenylalanine or tryptophan, so it likely reflects a read error. The DNA is left out, because the CDR3 cannot be placed on it with certainty; the CDR3 is given as TCRdb lists it. The chain has TRBV5-1 and TRBJ2-4; the D call in the table, TRBD1, was not verified against the DNA. CDR1 and CDR2 from the germline V gene are SGHRS and YFSETQ. The CDR3 length equals 16 residues, ends included. CDR3: CASSLERGHGEQYFGP.

This chain connects TRBV29-1 to TRBJ2-5; maybe TRBD2 (6 bases). The CDR3 covers 13 residues. The V gene's germline CDR1 is SQVTM and CDR2 ANQGSEA. V lost 5 bases and J 5 bases, leaving 15 bases between the germline ends. The CDR3 loop reads CSVTEGGGETQYF. In nucleotides, the CDR3 is TGCAGCGTTACCGAGGGAGGAGGGGAGACCCAGTACTTC.

V gene TRBV28 combines with J gene TRBJ2-4, with TRBD2 identical over 8 bases. The CDR3 has 15 residues. The germline gives CDR1 MDHEN, CDR2 SYDVKM. The V and J ends lost 6 bases and 0 bases, in that order; junction bases with no gene match: 4. CDR3 region: CASRIAGLAKNIQYF. CDR3 bases: TGTGCCAGCAGGATAGCGGGGTTAGCCAAAAACATTCAGTACTTC.

With regard to this clonotype: This is likely an artifact of a read error, given a far larger clone one base away. The V and J genes are TRBV5-1 and TRBJ2-5; the match to TRBD1 covers 9 bases. Germline values: CDR1 SGHRS, CDR2 YFSETQ. The CDR3 consists of 15 residues. CDR3 nucleotides: TGTGCCAGCAGCTCGGTCTACAGGGGGCGTGAGACCCAGTACTTC. This encodes CASSSVYRGRETQYF.

This clonotype was recorded at least ten times. This rearrangement joins TRBV4-1 to TRBJ1-6, with D unresolved. There are 15 residues in the CDR3. Trimming removed 4 bases from V and 7 bases from J, with 14 bases in between. The germline CDR1 and CDR2 sequences are MGHRA and YSYEKL. DNA for the CDR3: TGCGCCAGCAGCCCACATGAGGGTTTAAATTCACCCCTCCACTTT. Encoded protein: CASSPHEGLNSPLHF.

This clonotype is a singleton in its sample. The chain has TRBV20-1 and TRBJ1-4; TRBD1 agrees at 8 bases. Germline assignment: CDR1 DFQATT and CDR2 SNEGSKA (reference sequence). V trimming: 1 base; J trimming: 7 bases; junction bases outside the gene matches: 5. This CDR3 has 14 residues. The CDR3 nucleotides read TGCAGTGCTAGAGGGGGCAGGGGGCCTGAAAAACTGTTTTTT. Its translation is CSARGGRGPEKLFF.

CDR3 bases: TGTGCCAGCAGCCGAGGGCCCGAATACAATGAGCAGTTCTTC. Its protein is CASSRGPEYNEQFF. The chain has TRBV7-3 and TRBJ2-1; a possible D gene is TRBD2 (5 bases). This CDR3 is built from 14 residues. Germline CDR1 SGHTA, CDR2 FQGTGA. V lost 5 bases, J lost 4 bases, and 12 bases lay in between.

This clonotype was recorded only once. V usage is TRBV20-1 and J usage is TRBJ2-1, with 7 bases that match TRBD2. V was pared by 0 bases and J by 6 bases, with 8 bases of the junction left unmatched. Germline CDR1 DFQATT, CDR2 SNEGSKA (reference sequence). The CDR3 runs to 15 residues. The CDR3 DNA sequence: TGCAGTGCTAGAGAGGCTAGCGGTTTGGTCAATGAGCAGTTCTTC. As protein: CSAREASGLVNEQFF.